The clone carrying this T cell receptor (beta chain) has just a few counts. Its specificity is unknown. These gene names are mouse names. With the read ending 1 residue before the CDR3 end, the germline J gene is used to fill in that end. Different DNA sequences within this sample yield the same CDR3. The data were obtained in a study of tissue T cells after allogeneic stem cell transplantation. Findings and limits, study-wide: Limitations included a small, clinically heterogeneous cohort and limited sampling depth.

Time point of the sample: mouse harvest day 7 after allogeneic transplant. Each mouse received 10^7 T-cell-depleted marrow cells plus 10^6 splenic CD5+ T cells by tail vein. Germline V gene lookup returns CDR1 KGHPV and CDR2 FQNQEV (reference sequence). V was pared by 3 bases and J by 0 bases, with 5 bases between. The CDR3 loop spans 14 amino acids. Here immunoSEQ multiplex PCR was the method, and the copy in TCRdb shows in-frame clones only, minus some. The sample lists approximately 7,000 clones; around 50% were seen once. The clonotype was recovered from a female BALB/c mouse given C57BL/6 T cells with graft-versus-host disease after an allogeneic hematopoietic cell transplant. The sample was gut tissue. The rearrangement uses TRBV26 and TRBJ2-2; D is unresolved. The CDR3 sequence: CASSLRTNTGQLYF. CDR3 DNA (partial): TGTGCCAGCAGTCTTCGGACAAACACCGGGCAGCTCTAC.